This is a list of T cell receptor beta chains from one sample in a study of blood T cell repertoires in COVID-19. Data came from immunoSEQ multiplex PCR; TCRdb stores just in-frame clones and leaves some out. This table has over 200,000 clones, about four fifths appearing once. The sequencing sample was made of PBMCs or T cells enriched from blood (not recorded which). All receptors come from a woman aged 45-60 years with acute COVID-19. Each CDR3 is given with its conserved first and last residue. The D gene is left open where the match is weak. Some rows mark clone size as missing; the rest say once, few, many or name a class of expanded clone.

v_call,d_call,clone_size,j_call,cdr3_aa,cdr3_nt
TRBV5-1,TRBD2,NA,TRBJ2-7,CASSLSDSGNEQYF,TGCGCCAGCAGCTTAAGTGATAGCGGGAACGAGCAGTACTTC
TRBV2,NA,NA,TRBJ1-1,CASSVSQGGIPFF,TGTGCCAGCAGTGTCAGCCAAGGGGGTATCCCTTTCTTT
TRBV18,TRBD1,NA,TRBJ2-7,CASSAKQGALPEQYF,TGTGCCAGCTCAGCCAAACAGGGGGCGCTTCCCGAGCAGTACTTC
TRBV19,TRBD1,NA,TRBJ2-7,CASAFRPRDRPYEQYF,TGTGCCAGCGCCTTCCGCCCCCGGGACAGGCCGTACGAGCAGTACTTC
TRBV4-3,NA,once,TRBJ2-5,CASSQDPGETQYF,TGCGCCAGCAGCCAAGATCCCGGGGAGACCCAGTACTTC
TRBV7-2,TRBD2,NA,TRBJ2-3,CASSSQPGLGTDTQYF,TGTGCCAGCAGCTCCCAACCGGGACTAGGCACAGATACGCAGTATTTT
TRBV6-4,TRBD2,NA,TRBJ2-1,CASRDGLVNYNEQFF,TGTGCCAGCAGGGACGGACTAGTGAACTACAATGAGCAGTTCTTC
TRBV29-1,NA,NA,TRBJ2-1,CSVENTGQRANEQFF,TGCAGCGTTGAGAATACGGGACAGCGGGCCAATGAGCAGTTCTTC
TRBV28,TRBD2,NA,TRBJ2-1,CASTKPGTSSNEQFF,TGTGCCAGTACCAAGCCCGGGACTAGCAGTAATGAGCAGTTCTTC
TRBV5-1,NA,NA,TRBJ2-3,CASSSTPHFVGGSSTDTQYF,TGCGCCAGCAGCTCTACCCCGCATTTCGTGGGGGGATCGAGCACAGATACGCAGTATTTT
TRBV14,NA,once,TRBJ1-2,CASSLRLYGYTF,TGTGCCAGCAGCCTGCGCCTCTATGGCTACACCTTC
TRBV28,TRBD2,few,TRBJ2-3,CASSSPGGLGVPDTQYF,TGTGCCAGCAGTTCACCAGGCGGACTAGGGGTACCAGATACGCAGTATTTT
TRBV2,NA,NA,TRBJ1-5,CASSRGRGQGKQPQHF,TGTGCCAGCAGCCGTGGGAGGGGCCAGGGTAAGCAGCCCCAGCATTTT
TRBV19,TRBD2,NA,TRBJ2-1,CASSISSGRVNEQFF,TGTGCCAGTAGTATCTCGTCAGGGAGGGTCAATGAGCAGTTCTTC
TRBV5-1,TRBD1,NA,TRBJ2-5,CASSFLGTGGQETQYF,TGCGCCAGCAGCTTCCTAGGGACAGGGGGCCAAGAGACCCAGTACTTC